The clone carrying this T cell receptor (beta chain) was seen once. Its antigen remains unknown. Every subset's genomic DNA went evenly onto several immunoSEQ plates. Only in-frame clones appear in the TCRdb table, and some are missing; sequencing was by immunoSEQ multiplex PCR. The sample holds over 1.4 million clones, over 95% seen once. The CDR3 contains 17 residues. After removal of 0 bases from V and 1 base from J, the junction contained 7 bases not matched to a gene. In germline, CDR1 is MGHRA, CDR2 YSYEKL. This record belongs to a study of shared clonotypes between healthy human individuals. Study-level results: Clonotypes which were not shared had lower generation probabilities than clonotypes that all four donors shared. Estimated richness was generally greater in naive than memory subsets.

The sequence derives from a young man in good health. J is TRBJ2-5 and V is TRBV4-1; 8 bases are shared with TRBD2. The sequenced material came from naive CD4+ T cells sorted from blood. The subset is: CD45RA+ positively selected. DNA for the CDR3: TGCGCCAGCAGCCAAGACCCTCCTAGCGGGCTCCAAGAGACCCAGTACTTC. It codes for CASSQDPPSGLQETQYF.